This T cell receptor (beta chain) was recorded in a study of shared clonotypes between healthy human individuals. The table came from immunoSEQ multiplex PCR; TCRdb's copy has only in-frame clones and leaves some out. This table holds hundreds of thousands of clones, 95% to 97% found once. The CDR3 contains 15 residues. V was clipped by 0 bases and J by 3 bases; unmatched bases: 3. Germline V lookup: CDR1 SGHRS, CDR2 YFSETQ. This sequence was found in a woman aged 25 to 45 in good health. This chain joins TRBV5-1 and TRBJ2-1; 7 bases line up with TRBD2. The sequenced material came from naive CD4+ T cells sorted from blood. Subset in this sample: CD45RA+ positively selected. As DNA, the CDR3 is TGCGCCAGCAGCTTGGCCGGGGGGAACTACAATGAGCAGTTCTTC. Its translation: CASSLAGGNYNEQFF.